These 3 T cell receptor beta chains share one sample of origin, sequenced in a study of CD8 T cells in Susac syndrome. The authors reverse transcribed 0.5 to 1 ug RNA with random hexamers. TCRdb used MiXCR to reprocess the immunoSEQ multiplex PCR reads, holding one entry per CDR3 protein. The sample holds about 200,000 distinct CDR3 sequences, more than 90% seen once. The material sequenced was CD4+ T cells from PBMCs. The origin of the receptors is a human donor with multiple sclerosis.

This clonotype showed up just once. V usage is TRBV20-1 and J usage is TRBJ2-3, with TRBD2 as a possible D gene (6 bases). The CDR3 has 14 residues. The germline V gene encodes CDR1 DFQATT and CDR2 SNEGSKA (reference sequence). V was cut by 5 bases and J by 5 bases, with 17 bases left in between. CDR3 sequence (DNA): TGCAGTGCTGGATCACGCGGGGCGGGAGATACGCAGTATTTT. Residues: CSAGSRGAGDTQYF.

CDR3 bases: TGTGCCAGCTCCCCTAGCGGCCAAGAGACCCAGTACTTC. This gives the protein CASSPSGQETQYF. The rearrangement uses TRBV18 and TRBJ2-5; 7 bases align to TRBD2. The trim removed 6 bases at V and 1 base at J, leaving 2 bases unmatched. Germline CDR1 is KGHSH and CDR2 is LQKENI. The CDR3 runs to 13 residues.

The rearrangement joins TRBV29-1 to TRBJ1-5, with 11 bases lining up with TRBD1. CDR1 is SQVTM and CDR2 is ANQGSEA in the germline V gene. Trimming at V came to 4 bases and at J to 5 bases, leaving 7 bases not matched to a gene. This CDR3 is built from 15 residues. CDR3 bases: TGCAGCGTTGTACCGGGACAGGGGGTTGATCAGCCCCAGCATTTT. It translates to CSVVPGQGVDQPQHF.